The 32 T cell receptor beta chains below were found in one sample sequenced in a study of control samples from healthy donors and cancer patients. The assay was immunoSEQ multiplex PCR, and TCRdb's table has in-frame clones only and misses some. Of 150,000 to 200,000 clones listed, about 91% are singletons. Sequenced: blood. The receptors derive from a woman aged 40 to 49 in good health.

This clone was counted once. The V call is TRBV5-1, the J call TRBJ1-2; no reliable D call. The CDR3 runs 15 residues. With 2 bases removed from V and 0 bases from J, the gap between germline ends came to 11 bases. Germline values: CDR1 SGHRS, CDR2 YFSETQ. This CDR3 is CASSLGGNANYGYTF. CDR3 nucleotide sequence: TGCGCCAGCAGCTTAGGAGGCAACGCTAACTATGGCTACACCTTC.

The chain employs TRBV4-1 and TRBJ2-2; TRBD2 is a possible D gene (6 bases). This CDR3 contains 15 residues. Germline CDR1 MGHRA, CDR2 YSYEKL. The V and J ends lost 1 base and 3 bases respectively, with 9 bases between them. The CDR3 region is CASSQVEGYTGELFF. CDR3 bases: TGCGCCAGCAGCCAAGTGGAGGGGTACACCGGGGAGCTGTTTTTT.

The CDR3 spells CARSRGRLSEKLFF. In DNA, the CDR3 is TGTGCCAGAAGCAGGGGGCGGTTAAGTGAAAAACTGTTTTTT. V is TRBV14 and J is TRBJ1-4; TRBD1 agrees at 8 bases. The CDR3 runs 14 residues. Germline CDR1 reads SGHDN; CDR2 reads FVKESK. Losses at the gene ends were 9 bases for V and 7 bases for J; bases not matched to a gene: 10.

The rearrangement uses TRBV7-9 and TRBJ1-6; D uncertain. CDR1 and CDR2 (germline): SEHNR, FQNEAQ (reference sequence). Deletions cut 4 bases from V and 11 bases from J, with 9 bases between. The CDR3 covers 12 residues. CDR3 bases: TGTGCCAGCAGCTACCAGTCAACACCCCTCCACTTT. Its protein product is CASSYQSTPLHF.

This chain joins TRBV24-1 and TRBJ2-1, with TRBD2 as a possible D gene (6 bases). The CDR3 contains 15 residues. Germline V gene data show CDR1 as KGHDR and CDR2 as SFDVKD. Trimming removed 3 bases from V and 7 bases from J, with 15 bases in between. The CDR3 reads CATSDGTSSGNEQFF. CDR3 bases: TGTGCCACCAGTGATGGTACCTCCAGCGGGAATGAGCAGTTCTTC.

This clone was detected only once. This CDR3 is CASTDGTEAFF. The CDR3 bases are TGTGCCAGCACAGACGGCACTGAAGCTTTCTTT. This chain joins TRBV28 and TRBJ1-1; the D is unclear. V was shortened by 7 bases and J by 4 bases, with 7 bases between the two germline ends. This CDR3 comprises 11 residues. Germline CDR1 reads MDHEN; CDR2 reads SYDVKM. The whole variable domain, filled in from reference TRBV28 and TRBJ1-1, reads DVKVTQSSRYLVKRTGEKVFLECVQDMDHENMFWYRQDPGLGLRLIYFSYDVKMKEKGDIPEGYSVSREKKERFSLILESASTNQTSMYLCASTDGTEAFFGQGTRLTVV.

This chain joins TRBV11-2 and TRBJ2-2, with D possibly matching TRBD2 (5 bases). The germline gives CDR1 SGHAT, CDR2 FQNNGV. The CDR3 loop spans 15 amino acids. V was pared by 5 bases and J by 1 base, with 11 bases between. CDR3 in DNA: TGTGCCAGCAGCCTGTCCGGGATGAACACCGGGGAGCTGTTTTTT. Amino acid sequence: CASSLSGMNTGELFF.

The chain employs TRBV19 and TRBJ2-5, with 9 nucleotides matching TRBD2. The CDR3 covers 15 residues. V shed 8 bases and J 7 bases; nucleotides not matched to a gene: 14. CDR1 is LNHDA, CDR2 SQIVND, per germline (reference sequence). Here the CDR3 reads CASAQGLAGFGTQYF. DNA for the CDR3: TGTGCCAGTGCCCAAGGGCTAGCGGGGTTTGGGACCCAGTACTTC.

The chain combines TRBV20-1 with TRBJ1-1; D is unclear. Germline V gives CDR1 DFQATT, CDR2 SNEGSKA (reference sequence). The CDR3 has 10 residues. Between the trimmed V and J ends, which lost 5 bases and 5 bases, there was a span of 6 bases. CDR3 coding DNA: TGCAGTGCTGGCAGTACTGAAGCTTTCTTT. Protein product: CSAGSTEAFF.

The chain links TRBV6-5 to TRBJ1-1; 8 nucleotides agree with TRBD1. J lost 2 bases, V lost 5 bases, and 4 bases had no gene match. The length of the CDR3 is 14 residues. Germline CDR1 MNHEY, CDR2 SVGAGI. DNA for the CDR3: TGTGCCAGCAGTAAGGGACAGGCCAACACTGAAGCTTTCTTT. It translates to CASSKGQANTEAFF.

This clone was counted a few times. The gene calls are TRBV6-6 and TRBJ1-4; 9 nucleotides align to TRBD1. The CDR3 sequence is 15 residues long. Germline CDR1 is MNHNY and CDR2 is SVGAGI (reference sequence). V lost 8 bases and J lost 7; bases outside the gene matches: 11. The CDR3 DNA reads TGTGCCAGCTCGACACAGGGGGCCCGGGGTGAAAAACTGTTTTTT. Its protein is CASSTQGARGEKLFF.

The V gene is TRBV6-1, the J gene TRBJ2-2, with TRBD1 as a possible D gene (5 bases). CDR1 and CDR2 from the germline V gene are MNHNS and SASEGT. The CDR3 is 14 residues long. V was trimmed by 2 bases and J by 7 bases, leaving 11 bases between them. The CDR3 here is CASSENRGLGELFF. CDR3 sequence (DNA): TGTGCCAGCAGTGAAAATAGGGGCCTCGGGGAGCTGTTTTTT.

Here the CDR3 DNA reads TGTGCCAGCAGCTTAGAGGTCGAATTTCCCTCCGTCGAGCAGTACTTC. It translates to CASSLEVEFPSVEQYF. The J gene is TRBJ2-7, the V gene TRBV7-9; D is unclear. This CDR3 spans 16 amino acids. V dropped 1 base and J dropped 6 bases, with 19 bases sitting between them. In germline, CDR1 is SEHNR, CDR2 FQNEAQ (reference sequence). The entire variable domain, with the rest obtained from reference TRBV7-9 and TRBJ2-7, is as follows: DTGVSQNPRHKITKRGQNVTFRCDPISEHNRLYWYRQTLGQGPEFLTYFQNEAQLEKSRLLSDRFSAERPKGSFSTLEIQRTEQGDSAMYLCASSLEVEFPSVEQYFGPGTRLTVT.

The chain is built from TRBV2 and TRBJ2-5, with a possible D match to TRBD2 (6 bases). CDR1 SNHLY and CDR2 FYNNEI come from the germline V gene. This CDR3 has 14 amino acids. The V end was cut by 7 bases, the J end by 1 base, with 13 bases between. CDR3 region: CASISGDPQETQYF. The CDR3 coding sequence is TGTGCCAGCATATCGGGAGACCCCCAAGAGACCCAGTACTTC.

CDR3 in amino acids: CASSVSTVSGEQYF. In DNA form, the CDR3 reads TGTGCCAGCAGTGTTTCGACAGTCAGCGGCGAGCAGTACTTC. V usage is TRBV2 and J usage is TRBJ2-7, with D perhaps TRBD1 or TRBD2 (5 bases each). The ends were cut back, 4 bases at V and 6 bases at J, with 16 bases in the middle. Germline loops: CDR1 SNHLY, CDR2 FYNNEI. This CDR3 contains 14 residues.

This chain joins TRBV9 and TRBJ1-1, with 10 nucleotides matching TRBD1. This CDR3 comprises 15 residues. Trimming cost V 0 bases and J 3 bases; bases outside gene matches: 2. The germline V gene encodes CDR1 SGDLS and CDR2 YYNGEE. The CDR3 coding sequence is TGTGCCAGCAGCGTAGTTGGGACAGGGGACACTGAAGCTTTCTTT. Residues: CASSVVGTGDTEAFF.

The V gene is TRBV18, the J gene TRBJ2-1; 8 bases map to TRBD2. Germline CDR1 KGHSH, CDR2 LQKENI. This CDR3 comprises 14 residues. The V and J ends lost 5 bases and 7 bases, in that order; junction bases with no gene match: 7. CDR3 bases: TGTGCCAGCTCAACGGGGGGGTCTAAGAATGAGCAGTTCTTC. It specifies CASSTGGSKNEQFF.

This rearrangement joins TRBV6-5 to TRBJ2-5; 8 bases line up with TRBD2. CDR1 is MNHEY, CDR2 SVGAGI, per germline. V lost 6 bases and J lost 2; bases outside the gene matches: 8. The CDR3 loop spans 15 amino acids. DNA of the CDR3: TGTGCCAGCAGACCAAGCGGGGGAGTACAAGAGACCCAGTACTTC. Encoded protein: CASRPSGGVQETQYF.

The chain joins TRBV12-5 to TRBJ1-1, with D unclear. V was shortened by 0 bases and J by 4 bases, with 6 bases between the two germline ends. CDR1 and CDR2 (germline): LGHNT, FRNRAP. CDR3 length: 13 amino acids. The CDR3 region has the DNA TGTGCTAGTGGTTTGGTAGGTATCACTGAAGCTTTCTTT. It specifies CASGLVGITEAFF.

The V and J genes are TRBV5-6 and TRBJ2-4, with TRBD2 matching 11 bases. V gave up 4 bases and J gave up 8 bases; unmatched junction bases: 11. This CDR3 has 16 amino acids. Germline CDR1 reads SGHDT; CDR2 reads YYEEEE. CDR3 protein: CASSHLQLAGAHIQYF. The CDR3 nucleotides read TGTGCCAGCAGCCACCTTCAACTAGCGGGGGCCCACATTCAGTACTTC.

In DNA, the CDR3 is TGTGCCAGCAGCACGACAGCAGCAACTAATGAAAAACTGTTTTTT. Its protein is CASSTTAATNEKLFF. The rearrangement uses TRBV7-9 and TRBJ1-4, with D tentatively TRBD1 (5 bases). V lost 5 bases and J 0 bases, leaving 10 bases between the germline ends. The CDR3 is made up of 15 amino acids. Germline V CDR1 and CDR2: SEHNR, FQNEAQ (reference sequence).

The chain combines TRBV13 with TRBJ2-7; D may be TRBD1 (5 bases). V was clipped by 4 bases and J by 1 base, with 17 bases between them. This CDR3 is 16 amino acids long. Germline values: CDR1 PRHDT, CDR2 FYEKMQ (reference sequence). CDR3 protein: CASSSPQGTLSYEQYF. CDR3 in DNA: TGTGCCAGCAGCTCACCTCAGGGTACGCTATCCTACGAGCAGTACTTC. The full variable domain, in which reference TRBV13 and TRBJ2-7 provide the parts outside the CDR3, is AAGVIQSPRHLIKEKRETATLKCYPIPRHDTVYWYQQGPGQDPQFLISFYEKMQSDKGSIPDRFSAQQFSDYHSELNMSSLELGDSALYFCASSSPQGTLSYEQYFGPGTRLTVT.

The rearrangement joins TRBV4-2 to TRBJ2-1; 11 bases map to TRBD2. The CDR3 is 15 residues long. Germline assignment: CDR1 LGHNA and CDR2 YNFKEQ. Trimming removed 0 bases from V and 8 bases from J; junction bases left unmatched: 3. The CDR3 loop reads CASSQEASGGYEQFF. In DNA form, the CDR3 reads TGTGCCAGCAGCCAAGAGGCTAGCGGGGGGTATGAGCAGTTCTTC.

The chain carries TRBV3-1 (or the pseudogene TRBV3-2) and TRBJ2-3, with a weak D call TRBD2 (6 bases). Germline assignment: CDR1 LGHDT and CDR2 YNNKEL (reference sequence). This CDR3 comprises 12 residues. The germline V and J ends were trimmed by 5 bases and 10 bases, with 13 bases remaining between them. The DNA of the CDR3 is TGTGCCAGCAGCAGCCGAGGGAGGTCGCAGTATTTT. Translation: CASSSRGRSQYF.

The V call is TRBV27, the J call TRBJ1-2; D uncertain. The V gene lost 3 bases and the J gene lost 6 bases, with 11 bases spanning the gap. The length of the CDR3 is 13 residues. The germline gives CDR1 MNHEY, CDR2 SMNVEV (reference sequence). The CDR3 loop is CASSLSGRDGYTF. CDR3 DNA: TGTGCCAGCAGTTTGAGTGGTAGGGATGGCTACACCTTC.

This chain connects TRBV12-3 or TRBV12-4 to TRBJ1-2; 8 bases are a match to TRBD1. This CDR3 spans 13 amino acids. V lost 1 base and J lost 7; bases outside the gene matches: 2. The chain's CDR3 is CASSLGQGSGYTF. CDR3 in DNA: TGTGCCAGCAGTTTAGGACAGGGGTCTGGCTACACCTTC.

The chain carries TRBV18 and TRBJ2-7; D gene ambiguous. CDR1 and CDR2 (germline): KGHSH, LQKENI. The CDR3 is 13 amino acids. V was shortened by 2 bases and J by 3 bases, with 8 bases between the two germline ends. Here the CDR3 DNA reads TGTGCCAGCTCACCAAAGGGTATCTACGAGCAGTACTTC. It encodes CASSPKGIYEQYF.

The chain couples TRBV6-2 or TRBV6-3 to TRBJ1-5; no firm D call. V was shortened by 0 bases and J by 1 base, with 7 bases between the two germline ends. Germline V gene sequence: CDR1 MNHEY, CDR2 SVGEGT. The CDR3 loop spans 15 amino acids. CDR3 nucleotide sequence: TGTGCCAGCAGTTACTCCCACAGCAGCAATCAGCCCCAGCATTTT. Protein product: CASSYSHSSNQPQHF.

CDR3 sequence: CASSLVAQGQSYYGYTF. The CDR3 DNA reads as TGTGCCAGCAGCTTAGTAGCACAGGGCCAAAGTTACTATGGCTACACCTTC. The chain couples TRBV7-6 to TRBJ1-2, with TRBD1 as a possible D gene (6 bases). CDR1 is SGHVS, CDR2 FNYEAQ, per germline. CDR3 length equals 17 residues. V lost 1 base, J lost 3 bases, and 18 bases lay in between.

The chain couples TRBV19 to TRBJ2-7; D remains unclear. CDR1 LNHDA and CDR2 SQIVND come from the germline V gene (reference sequence). Trimming shortened V by 9 bases and J by 0 bases, and 9 bases separated the two germline ends. The CDR3 runs to 12 residues. This chain's CDR3 is CASPYRSYEQYF. In DNA, the CDR3 is TGTGCCAGCCCCTACCGCTCCTACGAGCAGTACTTC.

The chain joins TRBV4-1 to TRBJ2-2, with 8 bases lining up with TRBD2. Germline CDR1 reads MGHRA; CDR2 reads YSYEKL. The V gene end was trimmed by 4 bases and the J gene end by 8 bases; junction bases not matched to a gene: 18. CDR3 length: 18 amino acids. CDR3 amino acids: CASSLPGGAGAPGGELFF. In DNA, the CDR3 is TGCGCCAGCAGCCTTCCGGGTGGAGCGGGGGCCCCCGGGGGGGAGCTGTTTTTT.

The chain recombines TRBV7-9 with TRBJ2-3; 10 bases fit TRBD2. The CDR3 spans 16 residues. The V gene end was trimmed by 2 bases and the J gene end by 8 bases; junction bases not matched to a gene: 10. In germline, CDR1 is SEHNR, CDR2 FQNEAQ (reference sequence). CDR3 residues: CASSLSIAGGGGTQYF. CDR3 DNA: TGTGCCAGCAGCTTATCGATAGCGGGAGGCGGGGGTACGCAGTATTTT. Supplemented by reference TRBV7-9 and TRBJ2-3, the full variable domain reads DTGVSQNPRHKITKRGQNVTFRCDPISEHNRLYWYRQTLGQGPEFLTYFQNEAQLEKSRLLSDRFSAERPKGSFSTLEIQRTEQGDSAMYLCASSLSIAGGGGTQYFGPGTRLTVL.